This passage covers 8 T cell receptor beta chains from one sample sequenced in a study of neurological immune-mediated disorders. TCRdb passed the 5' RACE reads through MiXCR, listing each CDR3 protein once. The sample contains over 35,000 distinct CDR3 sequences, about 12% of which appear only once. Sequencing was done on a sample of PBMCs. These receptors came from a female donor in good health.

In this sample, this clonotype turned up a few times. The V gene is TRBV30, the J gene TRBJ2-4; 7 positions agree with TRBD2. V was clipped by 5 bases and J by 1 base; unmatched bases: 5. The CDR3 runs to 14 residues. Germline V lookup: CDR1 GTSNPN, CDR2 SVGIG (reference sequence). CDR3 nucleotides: TGTGCCTGGGGGATGGGGGGGGCCAAAAACATTCAGTACTTC. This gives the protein CAWGMGGAKNIQYF.

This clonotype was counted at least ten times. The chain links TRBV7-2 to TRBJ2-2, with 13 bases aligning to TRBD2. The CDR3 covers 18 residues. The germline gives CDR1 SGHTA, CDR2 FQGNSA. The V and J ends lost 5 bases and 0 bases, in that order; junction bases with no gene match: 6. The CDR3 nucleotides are TGTGCCAGCAGCATTACTAGCGGGGGGGCCGCGAACACCGGGGAGCTGTTTTTT. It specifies CASSITSGGAANTGELFF.

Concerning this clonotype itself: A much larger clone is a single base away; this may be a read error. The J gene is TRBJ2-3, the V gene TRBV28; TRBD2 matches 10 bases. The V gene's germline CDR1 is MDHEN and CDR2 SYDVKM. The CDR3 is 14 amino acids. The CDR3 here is CAGRASGRTDAQYF. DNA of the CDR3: TGTGCCGGTCGGGCTAGCGGGAGAACAGATGCGCAGTATTTT.

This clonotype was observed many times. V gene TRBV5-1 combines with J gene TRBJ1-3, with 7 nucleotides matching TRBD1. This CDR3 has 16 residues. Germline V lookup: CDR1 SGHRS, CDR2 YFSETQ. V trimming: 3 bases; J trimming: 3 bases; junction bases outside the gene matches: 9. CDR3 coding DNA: TGCGCCAGCAGCTCCTTACTACAGGGGTATGGAAACACCATATATTTT. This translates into CASSSLLQGYGNTIYF.

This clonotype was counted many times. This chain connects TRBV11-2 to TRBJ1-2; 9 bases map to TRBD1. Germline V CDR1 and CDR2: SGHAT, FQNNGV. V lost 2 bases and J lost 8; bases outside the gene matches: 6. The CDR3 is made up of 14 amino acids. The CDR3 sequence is CASSLTGGAEGYTF. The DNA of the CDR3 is TGTGCCAGCAGCTTAACAGGGGGCGCGGAAGGCTACACCTTC.

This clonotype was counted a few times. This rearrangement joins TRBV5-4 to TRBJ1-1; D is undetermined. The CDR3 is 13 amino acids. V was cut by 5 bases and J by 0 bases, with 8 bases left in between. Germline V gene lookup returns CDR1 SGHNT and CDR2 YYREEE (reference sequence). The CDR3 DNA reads TGTGCCAGCAGAGCAGGTTTGAACACTGAAGCTTTCTTT. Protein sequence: CASRAGLNTEAFF.

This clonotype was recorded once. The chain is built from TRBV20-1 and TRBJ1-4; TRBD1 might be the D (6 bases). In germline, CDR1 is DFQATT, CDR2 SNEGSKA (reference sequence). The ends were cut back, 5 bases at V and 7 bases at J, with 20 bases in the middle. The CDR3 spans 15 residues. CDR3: CSAGRERGGGEKLFF. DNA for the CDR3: TGCAGTGCTGGACGGGAAAGGGGAGGGGGTGAAAAACTGTTTTTT.

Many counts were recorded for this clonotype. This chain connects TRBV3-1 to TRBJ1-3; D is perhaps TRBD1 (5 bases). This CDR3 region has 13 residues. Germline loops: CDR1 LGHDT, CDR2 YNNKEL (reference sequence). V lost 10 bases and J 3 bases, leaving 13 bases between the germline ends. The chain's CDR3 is CATRTLRGNTIYF. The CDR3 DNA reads TGTGCCACCCGGACACTTCGTGGAAACACCATATATTTT.